Shown below are 14 T cell receptor beta chains from a single sample sequenced in a study of blood T cell repertoires in COVID-19. Assay: immunoSEQ multiplex PCR; the TCRdb copy retains only in-frame clones and omits some. The table lists about 480,000 clones, 88% of them singletons. Material for sequencing was peripheral blood. The receptor source for this set is a woman in her fifties or sixties with COVID-19, enrolled during active disease.

CDR3 nucleotide sequence: TGTGCCAGCAGGGACAGCGGACGCTATGGCTACACCTTC. Its protein product is CASRDSGRYGYTF. The chain has TRBV9 and TRBJ1-2; a weak D match, TRBD1 (6 bases). This CDR3 has 13 amino acids. V was trimmed by 5 bases and J by 4 bases, leaving 12 bases between them. Per germline, CDR1 SGDLS and CDR2 YYNGEE.

The gene calls are TRBV3-1 (or the pseudogene TRBV3-2) and TRBJ1-2; no firm D call. The CDR3 loop spans 13 amino acids. Per germline, CDR1 LGHDT and CDR2 YNNKEL (reference sequence). V was shortened by 1 base and J by 8 bases, with 11 bases between the two germline ends. The CDR3: CASSQVRVGGYTF. CDR3 bases: TGTGCCAGCAGCCAAGTGAGGGTAGGCGGCTACACCTTC.

V usage is TRBV3-1 (or the pseudogene TRBV3-2) and J usage is TRBJ2-5, with 7 bases aligning to TRBD2. Trimming removed 2 bases from V and 1 base from J; junction bases left unmatched: 7. The germline gives CDR1 LGHDT, CDR2 YNNKEL (reference sequence). The CDR3 is made up of 16 amino acids. This chain's CDR3 is CASSQSPGGSQETQYF. The CDR3 DNA is TGTGCCAGCAGCCAATCCCCGGGGGGATCCCAAGAGACCCAGTACTTC.

A few counts support this clone. V is TRBV13 and J is TRBJ1-1; 7 bases line up with TRBD1. The J segment lost 1 base and the V segment lost 5 bases, leaving 10 bases of the junction unmatched. Germline CDR1 PRHDT, CDR2 FYEKMQ (reference sequence). This CDR3 region has 16 residues. The CDR3: CASSPSERQGNTEAFF. The CDR3 coding sequence is TGTGCCAGCAGCCCATCAGAACGACAGGGGAACACTGAAGCTTTCTTT.

This rearrangement joins TRBV24-1 to TRBJ1-2, with a tentative D call TRBD1 (5 bases). The CDR3 consists of 15 residues. Trimming pared 7 bases from V and 0 bases from J, leaving 14 bases between. Germline V CDR1 and CDR2: KGHDR, SFDVKD. The CDR3 loop is CATRGTGVANYGYTF. Written as DNA, the CDR3 is TGTGCCACCAGAGGCACAGGAGTAGCTAACTATGGCTACACCTTC.

The chain links TRBV5-4 to TRBJ1-1; no definite D call. The germline V gene has CDR1 SGHNT and CDR2 YYREEE (reference sequence). V shed 4 bases and J shed 2 bases, with 9 bases lying between them. CDR3 length: 13 residues. This CDR3 reads CASSLGINTEAFF. The CDR3 DNA reads as TGTGCCAGCAGCCTCGGGATTAACACTGAAGCTTTCTTT.

The chain couples TRBV5-4 to TRBJ1-6, with TRBD1 matching over 7 bases. Germline V gene data show CDR1 as SGHNT and CDR2 as YYREEE (reference sequence). V lost 7 bases, J lost 6 bases, and 7 bases stayed unmatched. The length of the CDR3 is 14 residues. Written as DNA, the CDR3 is TGTGCCAGCGGCGCAACAGGGGTTAATTCACCCCTCCACTTT. As protein: CASGATGVNSPLHF.

The genes are TRBV7-9 and TRBJ1-1; no definite D call. Trimming shortened V by 5 bases and J by 6 bases, and 13 bases separated the two germline ends. This CDR3 has 13 amino acids. CDR1 and CDR2 (germline): SEHNR, FQNEAQ (reference sequence). In nucleotides, the CDR3 is TGTGCCAGCAGCCTGGGGAGGAGCGCTGAAGCTTTCTTT. Translating gives CASSLGRSAEAFF.

This chain links TRBV5-1 with TRBJ1-6; D remains unclear. From germline, CDR1 is SGHRS and CDR2 YFSETQ. There are 14 residues in the CDR3. Trimming shortened V by 2 bases and J by 9 bases, and 12 bases separated the two germline ends. CDR3 loop: CASSLAGMGSPLHF. The CDR3 DNA is TGCGCCAGCAGCTTAGCCGGGATGGGTTCACCCCTCCACTTT.

The chain joins TRBV5-6 to TRBJ2-5, with 8 bases that match TRBD2. From germline, CDR1 is SGHDT and CDR2 YYEEEE. CDR3 size: 16 residues. The trim removed 2 bases at V and 2 bases at J, leaving 8 bases unmatched. For the CDR3, the DNA is TGTGCCAGCAGCTTCTTCCCCGGGGGGGTTCAAGAGACCCAGTACTTC. Its protein product is CASSFFPGGVQETQYF. Variable domain in full (rest from reference TRBV5-6 and TRBJ2-5): DAGVTQSPTHLIKTRGQQVTLRCSPKSGHDTVSWYQQALGQGPQFIFQYYEEEERQRGNFPDRFSGHQFPNYSSELNVNALLLGDSALYLCASSFFPGGVQETQYFGPGTRLLVL.

The gene calls are TRBV4-2 and TRBJ1-4; possible D gene TRBD1, 5 bases. V lost 2 bases and J 8 bases, leaving 15 bases between the germline ends. The germline V gene has CDR1 LGHNA and CDR2 YNFKEQ. This CDR3 contains 15 residues. The CDR3 region has the DNA TGTGCCAGCAGCCAATCCAGGACAACTCGGGAAAAACTGTTTTTT. Protein: CASSQSRTTREKLFF.

The chain joins TRBV12-3 or TRBV12-4 to TRBJ2-3; 7 bases line up with TRBD2. This CDR3 has 13 amino acids. With 5 bases clipped from V and 8 bases from J, the junction kept 7 bases outside the gene matches. CDR3 in amino acids: CASSLTSMGTQYF. The CDR3 coding sequence is TGTGCCAGCAGTCTGACTAGCATGGGTACGCAGTATTTT.

This sequence joins TRBV5-1 and TRBJ1-2; weak D call: TRBD1 (6 bases). Trimming pared 3 bases from V and 2 bases from J, leaving 11 bases between. CDR1 is SGHRS, CDR2 YFSETQ, per germline. This CDR3 comprises 14 residues. DNA for the CDR3: TGCGCCAGCAGCTCCCAGGGGTTGAACTATGGCTACACCTTC. Its translation: CASSSQGLNYGYTF.

The rearrangement links TRBV18 to TRBJ2-3; 12 nucleotides align to TRBD2. The CDR3 totals 15 residues. V dropped 6 bases and J dropped 4; count of bases not matched to a gene: 5. Germline CDR1 and CDR2: KGHSH and LQKENI. CDR3 in amino acids: CASSPTSGGPDTQYF. The CDR3, as DNA: TGTGCCAGCTCGCCGACTAGCGGGGGACCAGATACGCAGTATTTT.